This T cell receptor beta chain was retrieved from a study of human T cells and chemical hapten exposure. Looking at the study overall: Among samples, TCR yields varied mainly because of small differences in pooled library volume. Overall study results and limits: DPC sensitization produced no change in TCRs with frequency above 1 in 1000.

This clonotype was counted at least ten times. Its antigen is unknown. Time point in this sample: patch test 3, about 24 weeks after DPC sensitization. The sample's treatment: therapeutic diphenylcyclopropenone sensitization with weekly scalp DPC. Within the library, unique molecular identifiers were attached to each individual cDNA molecule. As handled by the study authors: Samples had a median of about 95,000 TCRs, ranging roughly 20,000 to 750,000. Via MiXCR, TCRdb re-called the RACE reads, giving one row per CDR3 protein. TCRdb, not the authors, supplied the V and J calls. The top ten clones hold roughly 3.7% of a sample with approximately 80,000 distinct CDR3 sequences, about 10% of them seen once. The source is a woman aged 45-60 years with alopecia areata. Some clones in this sample may be carry-over from other donors' samples. The input for sequencing was whole blood, taken in connection with sensitization to the hapten diphenylcyclopropenone (DPC).

The CDR3 loop reads CASSSGTLNTGELFF. The CDR3 DNA sequence: TGTGCCAGCAGCTCCGGGACTCTTAACACCGGGGAGCTGTTTTTT. This chain uses TRBV7-6 with TRBJ2-2, with D tentatively TRBD2 (6 bases). This CDR3 region has 15 residues. CDR1 is SGHVS and CDR2 is FNYEAQ in the germline V gene. V dropped 4 bases and J dropped 2 bases, with 11 bases sitting between them.